A single sample is the source of the 21 T cell receptor beta chains below, sequenced in a study of blood T cell repertoires in COVID-19. Clones were sequenced by immunoSEQ multiplex PCR, and TCRdb holds only the in-frame ones, with some missing. The table shows about 87,000 clones, with over 80% occurring only once. Sequencing was performed on peripheral blood. The receptors were gathered from a man at least 80 years old with acute or convalescent COVID-19.

The chain combines TRBV28 with TRBJ2-6; perhaps TRBD2 as D (5 bases). The CDR3 covers 15 residues. Germline V gives CDR1 MDHEN, CDR2 SYDVKM. Trimming took off 6 bases at V and 3 bases at J, with 12 bases between the two ends. As DNA, the CDR3 is TGTGCCAGCAGCCCACCCGGGGTTGGGGCCAACGTCCTGACTTTC. This translates into CASSPPGVGANVLTF.

This clone was picked up a small number of times. Other DNA sequences in this specimen translate into the identical CDR3. The CDR3 protein is CASSLRQGWNYGYTF. Written as DNA, the CDR3 is TGTGCCAGCAGCTTACGACAGGGATGGAACTATGGCTACACCTTC. This chain joins TRBV11-2 and TRBJ1-2; 7 bases fit TRBD1. CDR1 and CDR2 from the germline V gene are SGHAT and FQNNGV. V gave up 2 bases and J gave up 2 bases; unmatched junction bases: 5. The CDR3 spans 15 residues.

In DNA, the CDR3 is TGTGCCAGTAGTATATGGCGACAGGGGGCCACCGGGGAGCTGTTTTTT. Encoded protein: CASSIWRQGATGELFF. The rearrangement links TRBV19 to TRBJ2-2; the match to TRBD1 covers 10 bases. Germline CDR1 is LNHDA and CDR2 is SQIVND (reference sequence). J lost 4 bases, V lost 2 bases, and 4 bases had no gene match. The CDR3 consists of 16 residues.

The chain carries TRBV6-1 and TRBJ2-1; 8 nucleotides agree with TRBD1. Losses at the gene ends were 4 bases for V and 3 bases for J; bases not matched to a gene: 8. This CDR3 spans 16 amino acids. Per the germline V gene, CDR1 is MNHNS and CDR2 is SASEGT. CDR3 residues: CASSALDRGSYNEQFF. CDR3 in DNA: TGTGCCAGCAGTGCCCTAGACAGGGGAAGCTACAATGAGCAGTTCTTC.

The chain has TRBV6-6 and TRBJ1-1, with 8 positions matching TRBD1. The trim removed 6 bases at V and 2 bases at J, leaving 8 bases unmatched. In germline, CDR1 is MNHNY, CDR2 SVGAGI (reference sequence). CDR3 length: 15 residues. The CDR3: CASSLLGTGNTEAFF. In nucleotides, the CDR3 is TGTGCCAGCAGCCTACTGGGGACAGGTAACACTGAAGCTTTCTTT.

V and J are TRBV9 and TRBJ1-6; TRBD1 aligns across 10 bases. With V trimmed by 0 bases and J by 7 bases, 1 base remained unmatched. The CDR3 is made up of 15 amino acids. From germline, CDR1 is SGDLS and CDR2 YYNGEE. The chain's CDR3 is CASSVAGQGNSPLHF. The CDR3 nucleotides read TGTGCCAGCAGCGTAGCGGGACAGGGGAATTCACCCCTCCACTTT.

J is TRBJ2-2 and V is TRBV5-1; 8 nucleotides agree with TRBD2. CDR1 is SGHRS, CDR2 YFSETQ, per germline. V shed 7 bases and J 7 bases; nucleotides not matched to a gene: 15. The CDR3 has 16 residues. The CDR3 here is CASYVPGLGGGGELFF. CDR3 DNA: TGCGCCAGCTATGTCCCGGGACTAGGAGGTGGCGGGGAGCTGTTTTTT.

The chain recombines TRBV9 with TRBJ2-1, with 8 bases lining up with TRBD2. This CDR3 is 15 amino acids long. The ends lost 0 bases at V and 4 bases at J; junction bases unmatched: 3. CDR1 SGDLS and CDR2 YYNGEE come from the germline V gene. CDR3 sequence: CASSVAGGIYNEQFF. CDR3 nucleotide sequence: TGTGCCAGCAGCGTAGCGGGGGGGATTTACAATGAGCAGTTCTTC. Full variable domain (outside the CDR3, taken from reference TRBV9 and TRBJ2-1): DSGVTQTPKHLITATGQRVTLRCSPRSGDLSVYWYQQSLDQGLQFLIQYYNGEERAKGNILERFSAQQFPDLHSELNLSSLELGDSALYFCASSVAGGIYNEQFFGPGTRLTVL.

This chain joins TRBV7-3 and TRBJ2-7; TRBD1 might be the D (6 bases). CDR3 size: 14 residues. Trimming took 2 bases from V and 3 from J, leaving 11 bases between them. The germline gives CDR1 SGHTA, CDR2 FQGTGA. As DNA, the CDR3 is TGTGCCAGCAGCTTAGGACCACAGGGCTACGAGCAGTACTTC. The encoded protein is CASSLGPQGYEQYF.

The genes are TRBV18 and TRBJ1-6, with a tentative D call TRBD1 (6 bases). The CDR3 is 15 amino acids. Trimming removed 2 bases from V and 8 bases from J, with 13 bases in between. Germline CDR1 is KGHSH and CDR2 is LQKENI. DNA for the CDR3: TGTGCCAGCTCACCAGACACAGGGTGGGATTCACCCCTCCACTTT. It encodes CASSPDTGWDSPLHF.

The V and J genes are TRBV6-4 and TRBJ2-1; D unresolved. V lost 4 bases to trimming and J lost 5 bases, with 9 bases between them. Germline V gives CDR1 MRHNA, CDR2 SNTAGT. The CDR3 is made up of 13 amino acids. The CDR3 DNA reads TGTGCCAGCAGTGGCGGCGCCGACAATGAGCAGTTCTTC. Its translation is CASSGGADNEQFF.

The table lists this clone with a count of one. The chain is built from TRBV5-1 and TRBJ1-3; TRBD1 might be the D (6 bases). The V end was cut by 1 base, the J end by 3 bases, with 11 bases between. The CDR3 is 15 residues long. Germline V lookup: CDR1 SGHRS, CDR2 YFSETQ. The CDR3 DNA sequence: TGCGCCAGCAGCTTGTCGGGGGGCAATGGAAACACCATATATTTT. Amino acids: CASSLSGGNGNTIYF.

This chain uses TRBV5-4 with TRBJ1-2, with 8 positions matching TRBD1. Germline V lookup: CDR1 SGHNT, CDR2 YYREEE (reference sequence). The CDR3 has 14 amino acids. The V gene end was trimmed by 4 bases and the J gene end by 4 bases; junction bases not matched to a gene: 6. DNA of the CDR3: TGTGCCAGCAGCGATAGTGGGACAGGCTATGGCTACACCTTC. As protein: CASSDSGTGYGYTF.

This sequence joins TRBV3-1 (or the pseudogene TRBV3-2) and TRBJ1-2; 9 bases are shared with TRBD1. With V trimmed by 5 bases and J by 8 bases, 3 bases remained unmatched. Germline V CDR1 and CDR2: LGHDT, YNNKEL (reference sequence). The CDR3 contains 12 residues. The CDR3 coding sequence is TGTGCCAGCAGCACCGGGACAGGGGGCTACACCTTC. Translated: CASSTGTGGYTF.

The J gene is TRBJ2-1, the V gene TRBV9, with 7 bases lining up with TRBD2. The CDR3 runs to 14 residues. In germline, CDR1 is SGDLS, CDR2 YYNGEE. V trimming: 0 bases; J trimming: 8 bases; junction bases outside the gene matches: 5. This CDR3 is CASSVVPSGHEQFF. DNA of the CDR3: TGTGCCAGCAGCGTAGTCCCTAGCGGACATGAGCAGTTCTTC.

CDR3 loop: CASSPGQGGQPQHF. In nucleotides, the CDR3 is TGTGCCAGCTCACCAGGACAGGGGGGACAGCCCCAGCATTTT. This rearrangement joins TRBV18 to TRBJ1-5; TRBD1 matches at 10 bases. Looked up from germline, CDR1 is KGHSH and CDR2 is LQKENI. Trimming at V came to 2 bases and at J to 7 bases, leaving 2 bases not matched to a gene. The CDR3 consists of 14 residues.

The genes are TRBV12-5 and TRBJ1-6; 10 bases line up with TRBD1. The CDR3 has 16 residues. CDR1 LGHNT and CDR2 FRNRAP come from the germline V gene. The trim removed 1 base at V and 4 bases at J, leaving 1 base unmatched. The CDR3 DNA reads TGTGCTAGTGGTTTGGGGACAGGGGGTTATAATTCACCCCTCCACTTT. It specifies CASGLGTGGYNSPLHF.

V usage is TRBV5-1 and J usage is TRBJ2-1, with D maybe TRBD2 (5 bases). Per the germline V gene, CDR1 is SGHRS and CDR2 is YFSETQ. V lost 0 bases to trimming and J lost 0 bases, with 10 bases between them. There are 16 residues in the CDR3. CDR3 region: CASSLEGRGSYNEQFF. The CDR3 bases are TGCGCCAGCAGCTTGGAAGGCCGGGGCTCCTACAATGAGCAGTTCTTC.

The chain joins TRBV6-6 to TRBJ1-5, with D possibly being TRBD1 (5 bases). CDR1 and CDR2 from the germline V gene are MNHNY and SVGAGI (reference sequence). V was shortened by 5 bases and J by 3 bases, with 11 bases between the two germline ends. The CDR3 extends over 14 amino acids. CDR3 in amino acids: CASSQQGDNQPQHF. The CDR3 DNA sequence: TGTGCCAGCAGTCAGCAGGGTGACAATCAGCCCCAGCATTTT.

V usage is TRBV12-3 or TRBV12-4 and J usage is TRBJ1-1; D gene unclear. CDR3 size: 13 residues. Trimming shortened V by 7 bases and J by 1 base, and 10 bases separated the two germline ends. DNA for the CDR3: TGTGCCAGCAAGGGAGCCAGGAACACTGAAGCTTTCTTT. This encodes CASKGARNTEAFF.

The V gene is TRBV19, the J gene TRBJ1-2, with 9 bases that match TRBD1. The CDR3 totals 15 residues. V trimming: 4 bases; J trimming: 4 bases; junction bases outside the gene matches: 7. The germline V gene encodes CDR1 LNHDA and CDR2 SQIVND (reference sequence). CDR3 region: CASSTLATGGYGYTF. The CDR3 DNA is TGTGCCAGTAGTACCCTCGCGACAGGGGGCTATGGCTACACCTTC. Supplemented by reference TRBV19 and TRBJ1-2, the full variable domain reads DGGITQSPKYLFRKEGQNVTLSCEQNLNHDAMYWYRQDPGQGLRLIYYSQIVNDFQKGDIAEGYSVSREKKESFPLTVTSAQKNPTAFYLCASSTLATGGYGYTFGSGTRLTVV.